This T cell receptor (beta chain) is drawn from a study of identifying expanded T cells in peripheral blood. Collection occurred without any documented infections or immune events in donors. The germline V gene has CDR1 LNHNV and CDR2 YYDKDF (reference sequence). V shed 3 bases and J shed 6 bases, with 17 bases lying between them. This CDR3 region has 15 residues. As to this clone: Its cognate antigen is unknown.

Data came from immunoSEQ multiplex PCR; TCRdb stores just in-frame clones and leaves some out. The sample holds about 82,000 clones, around 90% seen once. General observations from the study: Approximately two-week clone count variance significantly increased as total template count grew.

The chain employs TRBV15 and TRBJ1-1; D gene uncertain. The sequenced material came from blood. The source is a person between 18 and 69 years old in good health. The CDR3 nucleotides are TGTGCCACCAGCAGGAAAAGTGGAATGTGGGCTGAAGCTTTCTTT. Translating it yields CATSRKSGMWAEAFF.